Listed below are T cell receptor beta chains from one sample, sequenced in a study of blood T cell repertoires in COVID-19. Repertoires were generated with immunoSEQ multiplex PCR, while TCRdb's copy carries only in-frame clones and drops some. This table holds hundreds of thousands of clones, around 83% found once. Sequences were obtained from peripheral blood. These receptors came from a man older than 75 with acute or convalescent COVID-19. Each CDR3 is given with its conserved first and last residue. Each record gives: J gene, D gene, clone size, V gene, CDR3 DNA, CDR3 protein. A D gene is named only where the DNA matches it firmly. Only some rows state a clone size, as once, few, many or a class for expanded clones.

TRBJ2-1,TRBD2,-,TRBV24-1,TGTGCCACCAGTGATCGGGTAACTAGCGGCGTCTACAATGAGCAGTTCTTC,CATSDRVTSGVYNEQFF
TRBJ1-5,TRBD1,-,TRBV2,TGTGCCAGCAGTCTGTCTAGGGGGCCCTTTAGCAATCAGCCCCAGCATTTT,CASSLSRGPFSNQPQHF
TRBJ2-7,TRBD1,-,TRBV28,TGTGCCAGCAGACAAGACAGGGGCGACACCTACGAGCAGTACTTC,CASRQDRGDTYEQYF
TRBJ1-5,TRBD1,-,TRBV6-5,TGTGCCAGCAGTCCCGGGACAGGGGTCAATCAGCCCCAGCATTTT,CASSPGTGVNQPQHF
TRBJ2-2,TRBD2,-,TRBV28,TGTGCCAGCACTCTCCCTAGCGGGGGAAACACCGGGGAGCTGTTTTTT,CASTLPSGGNTGELFF
TRBJ2-7,TRBD1,-,TRBV3-1/TRBV3-2,TGTGCCAGCAGCCAAGCCCCGGGACAGAGCTACGAGCAGTACTTC,CASSQAPGQSYEQYF
TRBJ1-1,-,few,TRBV6-1,TGTGCCAGCAGTGAAGCGGGAGGCGCTGAAGCTTTCTTT,CASSEAGGAEAFF
TRBJ2-7,TRBD1,few,TRBV7-9,TGTGCCAGCAGCCTAGACAGGGCCCCATCCTACGAGCAGTACTTC,CASSLDRAPSYEQYF
TRBJ2-7,-,-,TRBV6-5,TGTGCCAGCAGTTACTATATTACCGGGATACTATACGAGCAGTACTTC,CASSYYITGILYEQYF
TRBJ1-6,TRBD1,-,TRBV3-1/TRBV3-2,TGTGCCAGCAGCCATCAGGGGGCCTCCTATAATTCACCCCTCCACTTT,CASSHQGASYNSPLHF
TRBJ2-3,TRBD2,once,TRBV5-4,TGTGCCAGCAGCTTGTTGTCGGGAGGGCCTGTGACAGATACGCAGTATTTT,CASSLLSGGPVTDTQYF
TRBJ2-1,TRBD2,-,TRBV28,TGTGCCAGCAGTTTAACTAGCGGGTTCAGGGATGAGCAGTTCTTC,CASSLTSGFRDEQFF
TRBJ1-1,TRBD1,-,TRBV30,TGTGCCTGGAGTGTCCCATGGACAGGGTGGAGAGAGAACACTGAAGCTTTCTTT,CAWSVPWTGWRENTEAFF
TRBJ2-7,TRBD1,-,TRBV6-6,TGTGCCAGCAGCATAGCCGGGACAGAAAGTTACGAGCAGTACTTC,CASSIAGTESYEQYF
TRBJ2-7,TRBD1,-,TRBV12-3/TRBV12-4,TGTGCCAGCTCATACGACAGGGTGGAGGAGCAGTACTTC,CASSYDRVEEQYF
TRBJ1-4,TRBD1,once,TRBV18,TGTGCCAGCTCACCACTGGAAGGGGGCACAACTAATGAAAAACTGTTTTTT,CASSPLEGGTTNEKLFF
TRBJ1-5,TRBD1,-,TRBV5-8,TGTGCCAGCAGCCCTTCTCAGGGGGTTTGGCAGCCCCAGCATTTT,CASSPSQGVWQPQHF
TRBJ1-1,-,-,TRBV2,TGTGCCAGCAGTGAACGGGGGTCCGTTTTAGGCACTGAAGCTTTCTTT,CASSERGSVLGTEAFF
TRBJ1-1,-,-,TRBV27,TGTGCCAGCCGGGGGAGAAGTGTGAACACTGAAGCTTTCTTT,CASRGRSVNTEAFF
TRBJ2-7,TRBD1,-,TRBV18,TGTGCCAGCTCGCCTATCCCGGGACAGGGGAGCGAGCAGTACTTC,CASSPIPGQGSEQYF
TRBJ2-1,TRBD2,-,TRBV13,TGTGCCAGCAGAAGGGCGGGGGGTCGGAATGAGCAGTTCTTC,CASRRAGGRNEQFF
TRBJ2-3,-,-,TRBV19,TGTGCCAGTAGTATCGGGGGTGGGCGGCGCACAGATACGCAGTATTTT,CASSIGGGRRTDTQYF
TRBJ2-1,-,-,TRBV7-3,TGTGCCAGCAGCTTAACTACAGCCAGTTACAATGAGCAGTTCTTC,CASSLTTASYNEQFF
TRBJ2-1,TRBD2,-,TRBV9,TGTGCCAGCAGCGCAACTCGGACTAGCGAGGATGAGCAGTTCTTC,CASSATRTSEDEQFF
TRBJ1-5,TRBD1,-,TRBV4-1,TGCGCCAGCAGCCCCCAAGAGGACAGGGGGGAAAAGCCCCAGCATTTT,CASSPQEDRGEKPQHF
TRBJ2-4,-,-,TRBV21-1,TGTGCCAGCAGCAAATTGGCATATGGCGGGAGAGTAGCCAAAAACATTCAGTACTTC,CASSKLAYGGRVAKNIQYF
TRBJ1-6,-,-,TRBV11-2,TGTGCCAGCAGCTCAATCTCTAGCTCCTGGCCCTATAATTCACCCCTCCACTTT,CASSSISSSWPYNSPLHF
TRBJ1-5,-,few,TRBV3-1/TRBV3-2,TGTGCCAGCAGCTCACAGGATCAGCCCCAGCATTTT,CASSSQDQPQHF
TRBJ2-2,TRBD1,-,TRBV28,TGTGCCAGCACCCAAGGACAGGCAACCGGGGAGCTGTTTTTT,CASTQGQATGELFF